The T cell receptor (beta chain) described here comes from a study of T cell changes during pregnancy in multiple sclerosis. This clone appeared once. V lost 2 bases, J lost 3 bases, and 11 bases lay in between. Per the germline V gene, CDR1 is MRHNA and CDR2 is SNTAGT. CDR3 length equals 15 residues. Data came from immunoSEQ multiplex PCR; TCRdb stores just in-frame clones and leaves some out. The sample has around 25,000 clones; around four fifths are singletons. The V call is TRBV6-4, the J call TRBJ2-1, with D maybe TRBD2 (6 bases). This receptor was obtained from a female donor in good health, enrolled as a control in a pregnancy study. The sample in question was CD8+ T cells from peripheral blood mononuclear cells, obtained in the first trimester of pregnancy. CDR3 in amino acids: CASSDNGGDYNEQFF. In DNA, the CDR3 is TGTGCCAGCAGTGACAACGGAGGGGACTACAATGAGCAGTTCTTC.